This T cell receptor (beta chain) appears in the sequencing data of a study of cytomegalovirus exposure and HLA in healthy donors. The PCR employed 60 Vbeta primers together with 13 Jbeta primers. Method: immunoSEQ multiplex PCR; TCRdb's copy keeps in-frame clones and lacks some. In all, the sample yields approximately 40,000 clones. There are 15 residues in the CDR3. The V gene's germline CDR1 is MDHEN and CDR2 SYDVKM. V was pared by 4 bases and J by 0 bases, with 4 bases of the junction left unmatched. The sequence came from a human donor in good health. Sequencing was done on a sample of PBMCs. V is TRBV28 and J is TRBJ1-2; 8 bases agree with TRBD1. The CDR3 nucleotides are TGTGCCAGCAGTTCAGGGACAGGAGCTAACTATGGCTACACCTTC. This sequence encodes CASSSGTGANYGYTF.